These T cell receptor beta chains were read from a single sample in a study of blood T cell repertoires in COVID-19. The method was immunoSEQ multiplex PCR; TCRdb's version includes in-frame clones alone and lacks a portion of them. The profile covers about 270,000 clones, with approximately 81% appearing a single time and 3.1% taken by the ten largest. Source material: peripheral blood. The receptors derive from a woman younger than 30 with acute or convalescent COVID-19. CDR3s include the opening cysteine and the closing phenylalanine or tryptophan. Fields, in order: D gene, clone size, V gene, J gene, CDR3 DNA, CDR3 protein. The D gene is left open where the match is weak. Where a row states a size, it is once, few, many or the class of an expanded clone; other rows omit it.

>.|few|TRBV9|TRBJ2-4
TGTGCCAGCAGCGCCCTCCGGGGAGGAACCAAAAACATTCAGTACTTC
CASSALRGGTKNIQYF
>.|.|TRBV5-4|TRBJ1-6
TGTGCCAGCAGCCTCACACAGGGATCCACTTCACCCCTCCACTTT
CASSLTQGSTSPLHF
>.|.|TRBV6-2/TRBV6-3|TRBJ2-7
TGTGCCAGCAGTTTAACCTACGAGCAGTACTTC
CASSLTYEQYF
>TRBD2|few|TRBV5-1|TRBJ2-1
TGCGCCAGCAGCTTTGGCGGGAGGGAGCAGTTCTTC
CASSFGGREQFF
>TRBD1|.|TRBV19|TRBJ1-1
TGTGCCAGTAGTTGGGGGACAGGGGTCGCCACTGAAGCTTTCTTT
CASSWGTGVATEAFF
>TRBD2|.|TRBV30|TRBJ2-1
TGTGCCTGGAGTGTTACTAGCGGCCACAATGAGCAGTTCTTC
CAWSVTSGHNEQFF
>TRBD1|.|TRBV19|TRBJ2-3
TGTGCCAGTAGTATCGGACAGGTCAACACAGATACGCAGTATTTT
CASSIGQVNTDTQYF
>TRBD2|.|TRBV4-1|TRBJ2-5
TGCGCCAGCAGCCAAGAAAATGTAATGGGGGAGGGCCGTGGGACCCAGTACTTC
CASSQENVMGEGRGTQYF
>.|.|TRBV4-1|TRBJ1-2
TGCGCCAGCAGCCATCCCGAGGGCGAACGCTATGGCTACACCTTC
CASSHPEGERYGYTF
>.|.|TRBV28|TRBJ1-2
TGTGCCAGCAGTTTATCAGGGAACTATGGCTACACCTTC
CASSLSGNYGYTF
>.|.|TRBV19|TRBJ1-5
TGTGCCAGCCACACAGGGCAGCACCAGCCCCAGCATTTT
CASHTGQHQPQHF
>.|.|TRBV5-5|TRBJ2-4
TGTGCCAGCAGCTTAGGGGCCGGCAAAAACATTCAGTACTTC
CASSLGAGKNIQYF
>TRBD2|many|TRBV3-1/TRBV3-2|TRBJ2-1
TGTGCCAGCAGCCAAGTTGCCGGCGGGAGGGCCTCCTACAATGAGCAGTTCTTC
CASSQVAGGRASYNEQFF
>TRBD2|once|TRBV27|TRBJ2-1
TGTGCCAGCAGTTACCGGTCTAGCGGGAGGGTACCCTACAATGAGCAGTTCTTC
CASSYRSSGRVPYNEQFF
>.|once|TRBV11-3|TRBJ2-5
TGTGCCAGCAGCTCTCGAGCCCGTCCGGAGACCCAGTACTTC
CASSSRARPETQYF
>TRBD2|.|TRBV7-9|TRBJ2-1
TGTGCCAGCAGCCCCATTTTGGGGGGGAGGACCTACAATGAGCAGTTCTTC
CASSPILGGRTYNEQFF
>TRBD1|.|TRBV2|TRBJ2-5
TGTGCCAGCAGTTTGGACAGGAGGGAGACCCAGTACTTC
CASSLDRRETQYF
>.|.|TRBV19|TRBJ2-5
TGTGCCAGTAGTATGGGCGCAGGAAATAAACAAGAGACCCAGTACTTC
CASSMGAGNKQETQYF
>.|few|TRBV5-4|TRBJ2-1
TGTGCCAGCAGGTTTGGGGCCCCACACATGGCAAACAATGAGCAGTTCTTC
CASRFGAPHMANNEQFF
>.|.|TRBV18|TRBJ2-2
TGTGCCAGCTCACCCAAGGGGACTCCGAACACCGGGGAGCTGTTTTTT
CASSPKGTPNTGELFF
>.|.|TRBV27|TRBJ1-2
TGTGCCAGCAGTTTATTGGCAGGGGACTATGGCTACACCTTC
CASSLLAGDYGYTF
>TRBD2|.|TRBV28|TRBJ2-1
TGTGCCAGCAGTTTTATCGGGCGGGAGGATGAGCAGTTCTTC
CASSFIGREDEQFF
>TRBD1|.|TRBV2|TRBJ2-7
TGTGCCAGCAGTGACCGGGACAGAGAATCCTACGAGCAGTACTTC
CASSDRDRESYEQYF
>TRBD2|.|TRBV9|TRBJ2-5
TGTGCCAGCAGCGTAGGGGACTACGAAGAGACCCAGTACTTC
CASSVGDYEETQYF
>.|.|TRBV28|TRBJ2-7
TGTGCCAGCAGTTGGTCCGGACTCCTATACGAGCAGTACTTC
CASSWSGLLYEQYF
>TRBD2|.|TRBV3-1/TRBV3-2|TRBJ2-3
TGTGCCAGCAGCCCCGGGACTAGCGTGACAGATACGCAGTATTTT
CASSPGTSVTDTQYF
>TRBD1|.|TRBV3-1/TRBV3-2|TRBJ1-3
TGTGCCAGCAGCCGATGGACAGGGTCTGGAAACACCATATATTTT
CASSRWTGSGNTIYF
>TRBD1|.|TRBV6-5|TRBJ1-1
TGTGCCAGCAGACGGGACAGGGGGAACACTGAAGCTTTCTTT
CASRRDRGNTEAFF
>.|.|TRBV7-9|TRBJ2-7
TGTGCCAGCAGCCCACAGAAGTCCTACGAGCAGTACTTC
CASSPQKSYEQYF
>TRBD2|few|TRBV7-9|TRBJ2-2
TGCGCCGGGAGGACTAGCGGGAGATCCGGCACCGGGGAGCTGTTTTTT
CAGRTSGRSGTGELFF
>TRBD1|.|TRBV29-1|TRBJ2-5
TGCAGCGTCAATCCCGGGACAGGGCGCATCCAAGAGACCCAGTACTTC
CSVNPGTGRIQETQYF
>.|.|TRBV7-9|TRBJ1-4
TGTGCCAGCAGCTTAGTGACTAACGAAAAACTGTTTTTT
CASSLVTNEKLFF
>TRBD2|.|TRBV5-1|TRBJ2-3
TGCGCCAGCAGCTTGGCCGGGACTAGCCGAGCTAGCACAGATACGCAGTATTTT
CASSLAGTSRASTDTQYF
>.|few|TRBV19|TRBJ1-2
TGTGCCAGTAGTAGAACCGACAGTTCCTATGGCTACACCTTC
CASSRTDSSYGYTF
>.|few|TRBV7-9|TRBJ2-3
TGTGCCAGCAGCTTAGCGCTAGTGGGAGATACGCAGTATTTT
CASSLALVGDTQYF
>TRBD2|.|TRBV27|TRBJ2-7
TGTGCCAGCAGTCCCGGGACTAGCGGGAGACTGTACGAGCAGTACTTC
CASSPGTSGRLYEQYF
>.|.|TRBV30|TRBJ1-1
TGTGCCTGGACGGTCGGAGATACTGAAGCTTTCTTT
CAWTVGDTEAFF
>.|.|TRBV2|TRBJ1-6
TGTGCCACCCTCCAGAGGGCGAATTCACCCCTCCACTTT
CATLQRANSPLHF
>.|few|TRBV29-1|TRBJ2-7
TGCAGCGTTGTAAGCGGCCCCTACGAGCAGTACTTC
CSVVSGPYEQYF
>.|.|TRBV27|TRBJ1-2
TGTGCCAGCAGTTCCCGCCCGGGGGGACGGACTACAGGGTGGCATGGCTACACCTTC
CASSSRPGGRTTGWHGYTF
>TRBD2|.|TRBV18|TRBJ2-3
TGTGCCAGCTCACCGATAGGGACTAGCGGGAGCGGCACAGATACGCAGTATTTT
CASSPIGTSGSGTDTQYF
>TRBD1|.|TRBV4-2|TRBJ1-1
TGTGCCAGCAGCCAAAAGGGGGCCCCTGAAGCTTTCTTT
CASSQKGAPEAFF
>TRBD2|once|TRBV5-1|TRBJ2-5
TGCGCCAGCACCATAGCGGGAGTTAACCAAGAGACCCAGTACTTC
CASTIAGVNQETQYF
>.|.|TRBV28|TRBJ2-2
TGTGCCAGCAGTTTTAAAAACACCGGGGAGCTGTTTTTT
CASSFKNTGELFF
>TRBD1|.|TRBV5-6|TRBJ1-3
TGTGCCAGCAGGGGACAGGGGAGGGGAAACACCATATATTTT
CASRGQGRGNTIYF
>TRBD1|.|TRBV2|TRBJ1-4
TGTGCCAGCAGTGAGCCGGACAGGGTTTACGAAAAACTGTTTTTT
CASSEPDRVYEKLFF
>.|.|TRBV7-9|TRBJ1-1
TGTGCCAGCAGCTTAGTCTCAGGTCACACTGAAGCTTTCTTT
CASSLVSGHTEAFF
>TRBD1|.|TRBV29-1|TRBJ2-7
TGCAGCGTTGCGATTAGACAGGGGAGCGAGCAGTACTTC
CSVAIRQGSEQYF
>TRBD2|.|TRBV6-2/TRBV6-3|TRBJ2-7
TGTGCCAGCAGTTACTCGTTCCTTCGCGGGAGATCCTACGAGCAGTACTTC
CASSYSFLRGRSYEQYF
>.|few|TRBV27|TRBJ2-1
TGTGCCAGCAGGCGAGGGTCGAACCCCTACAATGAGCAGTTCTTC
CASRRGSNPYNEQFF
>.|.|TRBV12-1|TRBJ2-7
TGTGCCAGCAGCCCCGGGACTAGTTGGCCTCCCTATGGGTACGAGCAGTACTTC
CASSPGTSWPPYGYEQYF
>.|.|TRBV14|TRBJ2-1
TGTGCCAGCAGCCGAGATACTAGCTTCTCCTACAATGAGCAGTTCTTC
CASSRDTSFSYNEQFF
>.|few|TRBV5-1|TRBJ2-1
TGCGCCAGCGGAGCGGCAGGGGCGAGCGATGAGCAGTTCTTC
CASGAAGASDEQFF
>.|few|TRBV5-5|TRBJ2-7
TGTGCCAGCAGCTTGTTTCTAGGGGCGGACGAGCAGTACTTC
CASSLFLGADEQYF
>TRBD2|.|TRBV7-9|TRBJ2-7
TGTGCCAGCAGCCCGAGCAGGGCTAGCGGGAACACCTACGAGCAGTACTTC
CASSPSRASGNTYEQYF
>.|.|TRBV5-4|TRBJ2-1
TGTGCCAGCAGCTTGGCGGGGGACTCCTACAATGAGCAGTTCTTC
CASSLAGDSYNEQFF
>.|.|TRBV6-1|TRBJ2-1
TGTGCCAGCAGCTTGGACTACTCCTACAATGAGCAGTTCTTC
CASSLDYSYNEQFF
>.|.|TRBV4-2|TRBJ2-7
TGTGCCAGCAGCACGGCGTCCGGGGATTACGAGCAGTACTTC
CASSTASGDYEQYF
>.|.|TRBV9|TRBJ2-5
TGTGCCAGCAGCCCCCAGAGTAGCTTGGAGACCCAGTACTTC
CASSPQSSLETQYF